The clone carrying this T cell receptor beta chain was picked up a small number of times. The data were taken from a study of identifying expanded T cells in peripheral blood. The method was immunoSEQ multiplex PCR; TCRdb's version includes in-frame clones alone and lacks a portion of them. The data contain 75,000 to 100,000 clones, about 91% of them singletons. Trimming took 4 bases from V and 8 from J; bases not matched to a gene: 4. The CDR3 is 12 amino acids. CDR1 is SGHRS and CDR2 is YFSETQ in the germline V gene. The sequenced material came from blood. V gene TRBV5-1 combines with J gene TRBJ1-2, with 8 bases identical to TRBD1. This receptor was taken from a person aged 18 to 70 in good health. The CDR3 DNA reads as TGCGCCAGCAGCATGACAGGGGAAGGCTACACCTTC. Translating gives CASSMTGEGYTF.